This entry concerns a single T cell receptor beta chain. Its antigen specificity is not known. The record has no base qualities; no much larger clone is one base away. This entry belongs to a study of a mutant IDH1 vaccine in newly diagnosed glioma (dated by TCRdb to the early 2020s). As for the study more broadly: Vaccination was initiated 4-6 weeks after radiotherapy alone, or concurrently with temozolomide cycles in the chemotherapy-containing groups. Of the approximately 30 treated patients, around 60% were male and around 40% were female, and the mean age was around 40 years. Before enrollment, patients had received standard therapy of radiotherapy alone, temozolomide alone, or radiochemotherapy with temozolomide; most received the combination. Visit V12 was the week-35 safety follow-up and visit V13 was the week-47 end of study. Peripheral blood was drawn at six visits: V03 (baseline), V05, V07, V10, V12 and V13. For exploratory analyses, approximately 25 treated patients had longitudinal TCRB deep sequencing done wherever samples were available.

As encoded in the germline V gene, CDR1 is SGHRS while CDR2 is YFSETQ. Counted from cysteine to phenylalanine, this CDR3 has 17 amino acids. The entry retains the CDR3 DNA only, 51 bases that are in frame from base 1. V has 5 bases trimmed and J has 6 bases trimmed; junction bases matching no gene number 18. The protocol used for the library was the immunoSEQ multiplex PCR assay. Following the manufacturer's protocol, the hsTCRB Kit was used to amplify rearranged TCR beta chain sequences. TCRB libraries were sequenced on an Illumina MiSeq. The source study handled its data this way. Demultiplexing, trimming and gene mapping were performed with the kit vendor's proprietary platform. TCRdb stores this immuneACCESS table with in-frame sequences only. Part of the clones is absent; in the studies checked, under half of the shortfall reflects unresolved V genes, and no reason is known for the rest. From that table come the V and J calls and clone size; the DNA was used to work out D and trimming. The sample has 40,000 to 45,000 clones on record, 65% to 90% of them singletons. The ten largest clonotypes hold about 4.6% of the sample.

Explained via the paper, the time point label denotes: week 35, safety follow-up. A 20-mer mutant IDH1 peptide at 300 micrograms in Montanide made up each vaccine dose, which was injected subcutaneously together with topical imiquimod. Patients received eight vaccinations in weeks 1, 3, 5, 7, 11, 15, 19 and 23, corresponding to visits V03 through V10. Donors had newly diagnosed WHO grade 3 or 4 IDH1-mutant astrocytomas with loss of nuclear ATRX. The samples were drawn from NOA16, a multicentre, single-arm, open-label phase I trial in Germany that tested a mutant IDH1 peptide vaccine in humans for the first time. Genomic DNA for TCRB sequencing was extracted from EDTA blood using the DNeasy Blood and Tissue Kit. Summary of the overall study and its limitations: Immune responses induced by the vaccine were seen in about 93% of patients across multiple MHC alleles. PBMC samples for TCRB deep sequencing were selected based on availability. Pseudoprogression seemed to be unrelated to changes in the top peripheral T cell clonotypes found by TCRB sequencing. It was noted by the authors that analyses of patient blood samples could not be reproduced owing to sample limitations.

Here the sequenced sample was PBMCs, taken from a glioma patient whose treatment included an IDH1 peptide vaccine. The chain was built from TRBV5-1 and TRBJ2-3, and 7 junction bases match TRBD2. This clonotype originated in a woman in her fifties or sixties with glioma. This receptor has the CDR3 CASRRGEGEFFFDTQYF. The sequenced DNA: TGCGCCAGCAGGCGAGGGGAGGGAGAGTTCTTTTTCGATACGCAGTATTTT.